This T cell receptor (beta chain) was observed in a study of T cells in localized non-small cell lung cancer. The CDR3 extends over 12 amino acids. Germline V gene data show CDR1 as GTSNPN and CDR2 as SVGIG (reference sequence). J was trimmed by 6 bases and V by 5 bases; bases with no gene match: 0. This clone was seen only once. Its matching antigen is unknown. Study results and limitations: Longer overall survival associated with higher blood T cell density; shorter survival with higher adjacent-lung clonality.

Profiling relied on immunoSEQ multiplex PCR, and the TCRdb table lists in-frame clones only, not all of them. The sample has tens of thousands of clones, 85% to 90% seen once. Sample: peripheral blood, taken before any cancer treatment. The sequence was obtained from a man between 40 and 70 years old with stage I squamous cell lung carcinoma. V and J are TRBV30 and TRBJ2-1, with 11 bases that match TRBD2. This CDR3 is CAWGTSGNEQFF. The CDR3 coding sequence is TGTGCCTGGGGGACTAGCGGCAATGAGCAGTTCTTC.